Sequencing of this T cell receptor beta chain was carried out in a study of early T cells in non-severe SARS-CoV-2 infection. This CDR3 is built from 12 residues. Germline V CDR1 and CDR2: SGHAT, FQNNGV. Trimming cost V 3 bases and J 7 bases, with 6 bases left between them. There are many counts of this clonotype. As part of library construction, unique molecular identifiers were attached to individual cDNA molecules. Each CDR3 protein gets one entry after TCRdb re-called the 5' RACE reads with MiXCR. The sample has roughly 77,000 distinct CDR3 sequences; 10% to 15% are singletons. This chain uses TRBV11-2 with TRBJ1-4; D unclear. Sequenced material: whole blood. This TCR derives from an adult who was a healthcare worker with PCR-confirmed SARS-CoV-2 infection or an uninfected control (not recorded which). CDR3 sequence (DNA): TGTGCCAGCAGCTTGACGGGTGAAAAACTGTTTTTT. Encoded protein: CASSLTGEKLFF. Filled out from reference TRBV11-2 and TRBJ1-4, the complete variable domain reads EAGVAQSPRYKIIEKRQSVAFWCNPISGHATLYWYQQILGQGPKLLIQFQNNGVVDDSQLPKDRFSAERLKGVDSTLKIQPAKLEDSAVYLCASSLTGEKLFFGSGTQLSVL.